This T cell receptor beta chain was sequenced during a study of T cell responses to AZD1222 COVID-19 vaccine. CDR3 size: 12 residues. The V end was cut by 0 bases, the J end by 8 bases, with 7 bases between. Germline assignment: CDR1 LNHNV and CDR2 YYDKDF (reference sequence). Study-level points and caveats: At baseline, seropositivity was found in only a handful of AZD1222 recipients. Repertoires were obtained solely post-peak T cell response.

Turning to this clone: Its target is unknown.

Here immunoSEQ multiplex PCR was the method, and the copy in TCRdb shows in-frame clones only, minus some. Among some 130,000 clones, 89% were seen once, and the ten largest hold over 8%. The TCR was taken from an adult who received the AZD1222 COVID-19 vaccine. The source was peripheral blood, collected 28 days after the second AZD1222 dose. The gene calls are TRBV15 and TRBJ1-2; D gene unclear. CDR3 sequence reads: CATSRDSLGYTF. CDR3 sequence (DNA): TGTGCCACCAGCAGAGACAGCTTAGGCTACACCTTC.